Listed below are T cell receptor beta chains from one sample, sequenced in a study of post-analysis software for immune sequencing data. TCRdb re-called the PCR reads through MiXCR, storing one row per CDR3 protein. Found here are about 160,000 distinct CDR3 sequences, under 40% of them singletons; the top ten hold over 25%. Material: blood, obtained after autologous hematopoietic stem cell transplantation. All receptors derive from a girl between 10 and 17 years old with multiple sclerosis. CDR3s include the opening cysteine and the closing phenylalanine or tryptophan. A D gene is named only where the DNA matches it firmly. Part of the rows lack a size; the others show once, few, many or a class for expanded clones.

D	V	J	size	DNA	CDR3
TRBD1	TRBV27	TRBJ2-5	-	TGTGCCAGCAGTTCCATACAGGGGGCTTGGGAGACCCAGTACTTC	CASSSIQGAWETQYF
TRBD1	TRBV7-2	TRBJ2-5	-	TGTGCCAGCACGCGGACAGGGTGTGAGACCCAGTACTTC	CASTRTGCETQYF
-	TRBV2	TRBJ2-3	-	TGTGCCAGCAACCGGGAGAGCACAGATACGCAGTATTTT	CASNRESTDTQYF
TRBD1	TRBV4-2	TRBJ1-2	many	TGTGCCAGCAGCCAAGGCTCAGGGGGTGGTGGCTACACCTTC	CASSQGSGGGGYTF
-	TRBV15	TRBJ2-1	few	TGTGCCACCAGCAGAGATGGAATCTCCTACAATGAGCAGTTCTTC	CATSRDGISYNEQFF
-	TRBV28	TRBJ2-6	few	TGTGCCAGCAGTTCACCACCCACAGGGAGTGGGGCCAACGTCCTGACTTTC	CASSSPPTGSGANVLTF
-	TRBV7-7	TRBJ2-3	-	TGTGCTAGCAGCCCCATAAGGGGCGGCGCAGATACGCAGTATTTT	CASSPIRGGADTQYF
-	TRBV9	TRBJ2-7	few	TGTGCCAGCAGCGTAGGTCCCAGGCCCTACGAGCAGTACTTC	CASSVGPRPYEQYF
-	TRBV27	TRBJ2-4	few	TGTGCCAGCAGTCCAAGGACACTAGCCAAAAACATTCAGTACTTC	CASSPRTLAKNIQYF
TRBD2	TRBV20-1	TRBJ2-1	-	TGCAGTGCTAGAGGGCAGTACGGGACTACTACCCGACAGATCTACAATGAGCAGTTCTTC	CSARGQYGTTTRQIYNEQFF
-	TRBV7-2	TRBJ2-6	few	TGTGCCAGCAGCTTAGCGCTCGGATCCTCTGGGGCCAACGTCCTGACTTTC	CASSLALGSSGANVLTF
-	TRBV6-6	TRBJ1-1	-	TGTGCCAGCACGACATTGGGGGCAAATCGGGAAGCTTTCTTT	CASTTLGANREAFF
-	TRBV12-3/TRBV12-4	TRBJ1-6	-	TGTGCCAGCAGTCCCTCTCGTGATTCACCCCTCCACTTT	CASSPSRDSPLHF
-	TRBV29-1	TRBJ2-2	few	TGCAGCGTTGTACACGAGAACACCGGGGAGCTGTTTTTT	CSVVHENTGELFF
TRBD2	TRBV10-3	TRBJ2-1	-	TGTGCCAGCGGGACTAGCGGGAGTTTGAGCAATGAGCAGTTCTTC	CASGTSGSLSNEQFF
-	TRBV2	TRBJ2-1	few	TGTGCCAGCAGTGTGGGTTACAATGAGCAGTTCTTC	CASSVGYNEQFF
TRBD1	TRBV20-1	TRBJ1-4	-	TGCAGTGCTAGAGATCTCTGGGACAGATATAATGAAAAACTGTTTTTT	CSARDLWDRYNEKLFF
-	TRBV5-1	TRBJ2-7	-	TGCGCCAGCAGCTTATCCATCGGGAACGAGCAGTACTTC	CASSLSIGNEQYF
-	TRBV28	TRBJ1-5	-	TGTGCCAGCAGTGTTGGGACGGCTCCGAATCAGCCCCAGCATTTT	CASSVGTAPNQPQHF
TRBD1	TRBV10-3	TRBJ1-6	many	TGTGCCATCAGAGAGACCGGACAGGATAATTCACCCCTCCACTTT	CAIRETGQDNSPLHF
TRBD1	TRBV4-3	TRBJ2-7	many	TGCGCCAGCAGCCACATGGGCGACAGGGGGGCTGCGGAGCAGTACTTC	CASSHMGDRGAAEQYF
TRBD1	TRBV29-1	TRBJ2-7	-	TGCAGCGCCAAAGCCCCAACGGACAGGGCCTGCGAGCAGTACTTC	CSAKAPTDRACEQYF
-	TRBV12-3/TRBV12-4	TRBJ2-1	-	TGTGCCAGCAGTTTAAGCCCTGGAGGTGAGCAGTTCTTC	CASSLSPGGEQFF
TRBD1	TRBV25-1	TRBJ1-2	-	TGTGCCAGCAGTGCCCCCTTACGGGACAGCTATGGCTACACCTTC	CASSAPLRDSYGYTF
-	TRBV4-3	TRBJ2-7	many	TGCGCCAGCAGCCAAGTTTTTGAGCAGAGCTACGAGCAGTACTTC	CASSQVFEQSYEQYF
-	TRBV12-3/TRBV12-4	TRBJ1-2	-	TGTGCCAGCAGTTTACTCCGGGGCCTCTATGGCTACACCTTC	CASSLLRGLYGYTF
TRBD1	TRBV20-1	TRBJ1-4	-	TGCAGTGCTAGACGGACAGGGAAAAAACTGTTTTTT	CSARRTGKKLFF
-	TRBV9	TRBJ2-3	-	TGTGCCAGCAGCGTAGAAAGACAGGGGGTCCAGCGGGAGAACACAGATACGCAGTATTTT	CASSVERQGVQRENTDTQYF
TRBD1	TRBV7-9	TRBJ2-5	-	TGTGCCAGCACCCCGGGACAGGGGCATCAAGAGACCCAGTACTTC	CASTPGQGHQETQYF